Following are 18 T cell receptor beta chains from one sample sequenced in a study of blood T cell repertoires in COVID-19. Here immunoSEQ multiplex PCR was the method, and the copy in TCRdb shows in-frame clones only, minus some. The sample holds tens of thousands of clones, about 83% seen once. The sequencing sample was made of peripheral blood. The receptors here all came from a man older than 75 with acute or convalescent COVID-19.

The chain carries TRBV19 and TRBJ1-1; D uncertain. Germline V gene sequence: CDR1 LNHDA, CDR2 SQIVND (reference sequence). This CDR3 has 14 residues. Trimming stripped 8 bases from V and 0 bases from J, with 13 bases between. The CDR3 DNA reads TGTGCCAGTTGTAAATCTCCTCTGAACACTGAAGCTTTCTTT. Amino acids: CASCKSPLNTEAFF.

The CDR3 DNA follows: TGTGCCAGCTCACCTGGGGACAGAACTAATCAGCCCCAGCATTTT. Translation: CASSPGDRTNQPQHF. J is TRBJ1-5 and V is TRBV18; 7 bases map to TRBD1. CDR1 KGHSH and CDR2 LQKENI come from the germline V gene. CDR3 length equals 15 residues. Unmatched junction bases numbered 6, after V lost 3 bases and J lost 4 bases.

The genes are TRBV18 and TRBJ1-1; TRBD1 agrees at 9 bases. Germline CDR1 KGHSH, CDR2 LQKENI. V was clipped by 3 bases and J by 1 base; unmatched bases: 0. The CDR3 has 14 residues. The CDR3: CASSPGQGNTEAFF. The CDR3 DNA sequence: TGTGCCAGCTCACCGGGACAGGGGAACACTGAAGCTTTCTTT.

J is TRBJ2-3 and V is TRBV7-9; unclear D gene. V shed 4 bases and J shed 2 bases, with 4 bases lying between them. CDR3 size: 12 residues. Germline CDR1 SEHNR, CDR2 FQNEAQ (reference sequence). The CDR3 sequence: CASSSLTDTQYF. DNA of the CDR3: TGTGCCAGCAGCTCCCTCACAGATACGCAGTATTTT.

V is TRBV3-1 (or the pseudogene TRBV3-2) and J is TRBJ2-2; no firm D call. Germline V gene sequence: CDR1 LGHDT, CDR2 YNNKEL (reference sequence). The CDR3 is made up of 14 amino acids. Trimming left V 0 bases short and J 4 bases short, with 6 bases between. The CDR3 coding sequence is TGTGCCAGCAGCCAAGATACTACCACCGGGGAGCTGTTTTTT. Translated, it gives CASSQDTTTGELFF.

V and J are TRBV28 and TRBJ2-7; 8 bases line up with TRBD1. V was clipped by 6 bases and J by 6 bases; unmatched bases: 13. Germline CDR1 reads MDHEN; CDR2 reads SYDVKM. The CDR3 covers 15 residues. The CDR3 loop is CASRMTGAASGEQYF. The CDR3 DNA sequence: TGTGCCAGCAGGATGACAGGGGCTGCTTCGGGCGAGCAGTACTTC.

The chain couples TRBV4-1 to TRBJ2-3; 10 bases are shared with TRBD2. Trimming cost V 7 bases and J 5 bases; bases outside gene matches: 3. The CDR3 length is 13 residues. CDR1 is MGHRA, CDR2 YSYEKL, per germline. The CDR3 bases are TGCGCCAGCACTTTAGCGGGGGGAGATACGCAGTATTTT. Its protein is CASTLAGGDTQYF.

The rearrangement joins TRBV6-5 to TRBJ1-2; the D gene is possibly TRBD1 (6 bases). CDR3 size: 13 residues. The V end was cut by 6 bases, the J end by 6 bases, with 14 bases between. The germline gives CDR1 MNHEY, CDR2 SVGAGI. Written as DNA, the CDR3 is TGTGCCAGCAGCCTACAGGGAAATAATGGCTACACCTTC. Protein sequence: CASSLQGNNGYTF.

The table lists this clone with a count of one. The chain is built from TRBV18 and TRBJ2-1; 11 bases fit TRBD1. This CDR3 contains 19 residues. The ends lost 3 bases at V and 6 bases at J; junction bases unmatched: 16. Germline CDR1 KGHSH, CDR2 LQKENI. The CDR3 DNA reads TGTGCCAGCTCACCGCAGCGACTCGGAGGGACAGGGGGTACCAATGAGCAGTTCTTC. Protein: CASSPQRLGGTGGTNEQFF.

The chain joins TRBV9 to TRBJ2-7, with a weak D call TRBD1 (6 bases). Germline V gene sequence: CDR1 SGDLS, CDR2 YYNGEE. Trimming cost V 3 bases and J 0 bases, with 13 bases left between them. This CDR3 region has 15 residues. CDR3 DNA sequence: TGTGCCAGCAGCGCGAGACAGGAGAGCTCCTACGAGCAGTACTTC. Translated: CASSARQESSYEQYF.

The V gene is TRBV19, the J gene TRBJ2-3; D is perhaps TRBD1 (5 bases). CDR3 length: 13 residues. V gave up 4 bases and J gave up 5 bases, with 10 bases separating them. Germline loops: CDR1 LNHDA, CDR2 SQIVND (reference sequence). CDR3 protein: CASSTSREDTQYF. In DNA form, the CDR3 reads TGTGCCAGTAGTACGAGCAGGGAAGATACGCAGTATTTT.

V usage is TRBV11-2 and J usage is TRBJ2-2, with TRBD1 as a possible D gene (6 bases). Germline-derived CDR1 and CDR2 are SGHAT and FQNNGV. This CDR3 has 14 amino acids. The V and J ends lost 3 bases and 6 bases respectively, with 11 bases between them. The CDR3 region has the DNA TGTGCCAGCAGCTTCACACAGGGTCCCGGGGAGCTGTTTTTT. Protein product: CASSFTQGPGELFF.

V usage is TRBV27 and J usage is TRBJ1-5; possibly TRBD1 for D (6 bases). CDR1 and CDR2 from the germline V gene are MNHEY and SMNVEV (reference sequence). CDR3 length: 19 amino acids. The ends were cut back, 4 bases at V and 1 base at J, with 23 bases in the middle. In nucleotides, the CDR3 is TGTGCCAGCAGTTCCCCCCAGAGGGACAAGAGGAAGAGCAATCAGCCCCAGCATTTT. This encodes CASSSPQRDKRKSNQPQHF.

The genes are TRBV5-1 and TRBJ2-1; 7 positions agree with TRBD1. The CDR3 is 14 amino acids. Trimming took 4 bases from V and 8 from J; bases not matched to a gene: 9. The germline CDR1 and CDR2 sequences are SGHRS and YFSETQ. The CDR3 region has the DNA TGCGCCAGCAGCACCGGGACAGTAATCGATGAGCAGTTCTTC. Residues: CASSTGTVIDEQFF. The full variable domain, its missing parts supplied by reference TRBV5-1 and TRBJ2-1, is KAGVTQTPRYLIKTRGQQVTLSCSPISGHRSVSWYQQTPGQGLQFLFEYFSETQRNKGNFPGRFSGRQFSNSRSEMNVSTLELGDSALYLCASSTGTVIDEQFFGPGTRLTVL.

This clone was seen once. J is TRBJ2-2 and V is TRBV7-2; TRBD2 matches 11 bases. After removal of 2 bases from V and 7 bases from J, the junction contained 6 bases not matched to a gene. The length of the CDR3 is 16 residues. Germline CDR1 SGHTA, CDR2 FQGNSA. CDR3 loop: CASSLRVTSGNGELFF. As DNA, the CDR3 is TGTGCCAGCAGCTTAAGGGTGACTAGCGGGAACGGGGAGCTGTTTTTT.

This clone was found a few times. This chain links TRBV30 with TRBJ2-5, with TRBD2 as a possible D gene (5 bases). V lost 0 bases and J lost 5, with 10 bases in between. This CDR3 contains 13 residues. Germline V lookup: CDR1 GTSNPN, CDR2 SVGIG (reference sequence). The CDR3 sequence: CAWSVGRRETQYF. CDR3 DNA: TGTGCCTGGAGTGTCGGTAGGAGGGAGACCCAGTACTTC.

The chain employs TRBV5-4 and TRBJ2-5, with D tentatively TRBD2 (7 bases). The CDR3 runs to 15 residues. Germline V gene lookup returns CDR1 SGHNT and CDR2 YYREEE (reference sequence). V lost 4 bases to trimming and J lost 4 bases, with 17 bases between them. The CDR3 here is CASSASSGGAETQYF. As DNA, the CDR3 is TGTGCCAGCAGCGCCAGTAGTGGGGGGGCAGAGACCCAGTACTTC.

The chain links TRBV4-3 to TRBJ2-7; TRBD2 agrees at 10 bases. Germline V gene sequence: CDR1 LGHNA, CDR2 YSLEER. With V trimmed by 0 bases and J by 4 bases, 15 bases remained unmatched. The CDR3 runs to 19 residues. The CDR3 DNA reads TGCGCCAGCAGCCAAGATAGACCGGCTAGCGGGAGTTTCGAGTACGAGCAGTACTTC. It translates to CASSQDRPASGSFEYEQYF.